This T cell receptor beta chain was recorded in a study of OX40 agonist ivuxolimab in advanced cancers. The CDR3 length is 15 residues. Germline CDR1 and CDR2: LNHDA and SQIVND (reference sequence). V was trimmed by 6 bases and J by 6 bases, leaving 17 bases between them. Profiling relied on immunoSEQ multiplex PCR, and the TCRdb table lists in-frame clones only, not all of them. Seen here are 55,000 to 75,000 clones, just over 85% observed once, and the top ten hold about 0.75%. This clonotype was obtained from an adult with an advanced solid tumor such as melanoma, head and neck, liver or kidney cancer. V gene TRBV19 combines with J gene TRBJ1-4; D unclear. The sequences come from CD4+ or CD8+ T cells sorted from blood, collected in a trial of the OX40 agonist ivuxolimab. The CDR3 nucleotides are TGTGCCAGTAGCAGAGATGGAACCCGGGATGAAAAACTGTTTTTT. Encoded protein: CASSRDGTRDEKLFF. The full variable domain, rest sourced from reference TRBV19 and TRBJ1-4, is DGGITQSPKYLFRKEGQNVTLSCEQNLNHDAMYWYRQDPGQGLRLIYYSQIVNDFQKGDIAEGYSVSREKKESFPLTVTSAQKNPTAFYLCASSRDGTRDEKLFFGSGTQLSVL.